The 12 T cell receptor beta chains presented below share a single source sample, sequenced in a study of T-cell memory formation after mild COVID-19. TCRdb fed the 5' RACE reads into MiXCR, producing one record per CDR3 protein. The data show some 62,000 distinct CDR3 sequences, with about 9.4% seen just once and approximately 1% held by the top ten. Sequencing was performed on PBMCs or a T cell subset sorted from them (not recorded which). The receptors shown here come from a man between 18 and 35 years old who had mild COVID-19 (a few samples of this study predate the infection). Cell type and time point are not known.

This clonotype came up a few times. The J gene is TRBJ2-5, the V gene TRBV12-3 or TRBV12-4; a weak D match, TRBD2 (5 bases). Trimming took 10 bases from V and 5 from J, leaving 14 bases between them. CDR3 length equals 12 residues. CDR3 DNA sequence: TGTGCCACTAGGGTGAGGGAGGAGACCCAGTACTTC. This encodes CATRVREETQYF.

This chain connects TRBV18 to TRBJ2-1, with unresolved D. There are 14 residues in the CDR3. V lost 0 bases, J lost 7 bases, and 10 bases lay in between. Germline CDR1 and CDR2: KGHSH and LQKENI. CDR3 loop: CASSPPGMRNEQFF. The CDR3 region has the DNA TGTGCCAGCTCACCACCGGGGATGCGAAATGAGCAGTTCTTC.

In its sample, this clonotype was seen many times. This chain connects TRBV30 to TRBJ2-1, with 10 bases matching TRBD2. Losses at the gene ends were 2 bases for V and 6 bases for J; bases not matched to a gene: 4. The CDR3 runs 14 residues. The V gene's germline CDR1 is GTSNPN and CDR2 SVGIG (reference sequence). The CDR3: CAWSPLAGANEQFF. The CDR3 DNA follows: TGTGCCTGGAGTCCGCTAGCGGGGGCCAATGAGCAGTTCTTC. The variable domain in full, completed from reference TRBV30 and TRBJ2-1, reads SQTIHQWPATLVQPVGSPLSLECTVEGTSNPNLYWYRQAAGRGLQLLFYSVGIGQISSEVPQNLSASRPQDRQFILSSKKLLLSDSGFYLCAWSPLAGANEQFFGPGTRLTVL.

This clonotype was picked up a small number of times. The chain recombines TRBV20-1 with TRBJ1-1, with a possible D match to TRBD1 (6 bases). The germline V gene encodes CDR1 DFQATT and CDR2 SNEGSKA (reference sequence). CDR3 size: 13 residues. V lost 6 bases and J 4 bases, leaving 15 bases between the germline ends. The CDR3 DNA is TGCAGTGCCCCGAGGTACAGGGCCACTGAAGCTTTCTTT. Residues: CSAPRYRATEAFF.

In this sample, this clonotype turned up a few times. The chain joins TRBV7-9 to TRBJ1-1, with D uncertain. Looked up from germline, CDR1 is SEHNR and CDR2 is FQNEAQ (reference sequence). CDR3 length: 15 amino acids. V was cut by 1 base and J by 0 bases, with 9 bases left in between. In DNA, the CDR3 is TGTGCCAGCAGCTTAGGGTCTTTGCTGAACACTGAAGCTTTCTTT. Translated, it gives CASSLGSLLNTEAFF.

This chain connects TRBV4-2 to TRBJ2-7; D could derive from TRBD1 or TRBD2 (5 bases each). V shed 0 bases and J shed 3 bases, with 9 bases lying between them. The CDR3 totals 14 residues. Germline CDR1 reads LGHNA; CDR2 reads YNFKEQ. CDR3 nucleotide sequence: TGTGCCAGCAGCCAAGATCGGGACGGCTACGAGCAGTACTTC. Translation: CASSQDRDGYEQYF.

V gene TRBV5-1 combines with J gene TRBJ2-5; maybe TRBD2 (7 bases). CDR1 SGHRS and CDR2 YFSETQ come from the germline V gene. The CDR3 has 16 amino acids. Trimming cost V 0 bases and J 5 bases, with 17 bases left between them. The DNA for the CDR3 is TGCGCCAGCAGCTTGGCCGGGGGGCCTCTTGGGGAGACCCAGTACTTC. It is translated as CASSLAGGPLGETQYF.

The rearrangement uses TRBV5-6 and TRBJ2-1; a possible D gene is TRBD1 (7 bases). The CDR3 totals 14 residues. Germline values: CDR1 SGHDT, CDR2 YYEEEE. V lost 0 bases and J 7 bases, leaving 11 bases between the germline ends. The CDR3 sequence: CASSLVSGGNEQFF. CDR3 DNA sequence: TGTGCCAGCAGCTTGGTCTCAGGGGGGAATGAGCAGTTCTTC. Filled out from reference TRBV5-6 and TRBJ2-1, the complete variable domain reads DAGVTQSPTHLIKTRGQQVTLRCSPKSGHDTVSWYQQALGQGPQFIFQYYEEEERQRGNFPDRFSGHQFPNYSSELNVNALLLGDSALYLCASSLVSGGNEQFFGPGTRLTVL.

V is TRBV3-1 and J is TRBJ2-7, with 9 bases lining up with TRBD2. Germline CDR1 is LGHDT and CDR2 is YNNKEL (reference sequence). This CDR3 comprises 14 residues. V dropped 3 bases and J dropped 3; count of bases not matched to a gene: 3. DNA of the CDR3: TGTGCCAGCAGCCACGCGGGGGGGGACTACGAGCAGTACTTC. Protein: CASSHAGGDYEQYF.

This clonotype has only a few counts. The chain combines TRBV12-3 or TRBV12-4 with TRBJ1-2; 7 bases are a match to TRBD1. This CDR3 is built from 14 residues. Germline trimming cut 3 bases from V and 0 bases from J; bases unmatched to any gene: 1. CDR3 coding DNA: TGTGCCAGCAGTTTGCAGGGGGCTAACTATGGCTACACCTTC. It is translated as CASSLQGANYGYTF.

The CDR3 DNA reads as TGCGCCAGCAGCTTGGATACGGGACCTTTCTACGAGCAGTACTTC. This translates into CASSLDTGPFYEQYF. The J gene is TRBJ2-7, the V gene TRBV5-1, with D perhaps matching TRBD1 or TRBD2 (5 bases each). Germline CDR1 SGHRS, CDR2 YFSETQ. Trimming shortened V by 0 bases and J by 3 bases, and 13 bases separated the two germline ends. This CDR3 is 15 amino acids long.

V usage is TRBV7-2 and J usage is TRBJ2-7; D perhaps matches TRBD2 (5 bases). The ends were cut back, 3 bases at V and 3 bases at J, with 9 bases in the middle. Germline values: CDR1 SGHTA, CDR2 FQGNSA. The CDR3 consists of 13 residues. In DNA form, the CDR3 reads TGTGCCAGCAGCTTGGTTGAGGGCTACGAGCAGTACTTC. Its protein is CASSLVEGYEQYF.